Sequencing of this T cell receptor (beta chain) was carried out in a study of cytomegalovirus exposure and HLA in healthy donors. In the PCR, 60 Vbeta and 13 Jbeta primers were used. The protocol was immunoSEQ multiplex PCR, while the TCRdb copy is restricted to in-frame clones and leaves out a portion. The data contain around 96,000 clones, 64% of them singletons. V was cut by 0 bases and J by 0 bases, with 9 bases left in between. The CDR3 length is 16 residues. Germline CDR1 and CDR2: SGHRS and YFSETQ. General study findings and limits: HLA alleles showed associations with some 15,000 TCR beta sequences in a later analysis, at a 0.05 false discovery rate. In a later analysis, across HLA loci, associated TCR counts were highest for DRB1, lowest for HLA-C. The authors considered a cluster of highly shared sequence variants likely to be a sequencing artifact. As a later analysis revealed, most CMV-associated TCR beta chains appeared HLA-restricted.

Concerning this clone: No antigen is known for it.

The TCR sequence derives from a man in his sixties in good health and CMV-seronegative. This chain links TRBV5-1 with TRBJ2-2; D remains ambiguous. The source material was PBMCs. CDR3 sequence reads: CASSLGALANTGELFF. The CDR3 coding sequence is TGCGCCAGCAGCTTGGGGGCACTCGCGAACACCGGGGAGCTGTTTTTT.